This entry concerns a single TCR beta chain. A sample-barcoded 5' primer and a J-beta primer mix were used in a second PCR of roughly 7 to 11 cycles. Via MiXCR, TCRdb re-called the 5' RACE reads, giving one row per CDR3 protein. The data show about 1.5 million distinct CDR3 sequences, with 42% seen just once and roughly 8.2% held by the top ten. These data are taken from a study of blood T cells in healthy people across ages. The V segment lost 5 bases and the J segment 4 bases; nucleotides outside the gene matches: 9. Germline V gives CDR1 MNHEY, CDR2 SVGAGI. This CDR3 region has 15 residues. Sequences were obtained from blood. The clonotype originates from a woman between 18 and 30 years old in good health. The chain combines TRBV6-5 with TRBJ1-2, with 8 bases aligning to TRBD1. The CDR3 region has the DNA TGTGCCAGCAGTCACCAGACAGGGGTTGGCTATGGCTACACCTTC. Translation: CASSHQTGVGYGYTF.